This T cell receptor beta chain was obtained from a study of blood T cell repertoires in COVID-19 (dated by TCRdb to about 2020). Looking at the study overall: The collaborator samples originated in the United States, Italy and Spain and spanned the acute and convalescent phases of COVID-19. The samples were drawn from the first 160 participants of the ongoing ImmuneRACE study and from over a thousand subjects provided by 6 global collaborators. The repertoires were released in a freely available public database intended as a resource for research on the immune response to SARS-CoV-2. The material from the prospective study consisted of cDNA or gDNA derived from T cells, B-cell-depleted T cells, or PBMCs. Where available, HLA class I and class II types were taken from metadata supplied by the sample provider and were not determined by assay-based typing. Nearly every sample came with metadata listing a de-identified subject ID, COVID-19 status, age in years and sex. The dataset comprised deeply sampled blood TCRbeta repertoires from subjects exposed to, actively infected with, or recovered from COVID-19. The full study reports these points: The amount of clinical and demographic metadata varied by source and participant and was provided uncurated.

One collaborating source in Seattle enrolled patients while the patients were actively infected and followed the patients over time throughout the course of disease. Whole blood was collected in K2EDTA tubes by collaborating institutions according to the institutions' own protocols. Collaborator samples were shipped for TCRbeta analysis as frozen whole blood, isolated PBMCs, or DNA extracted from either sample type. The immunoSEQ Assay, a bias-controlled multiplex PCR, was used to amplify TCRbeta CDR3 regions from genomic DNA. The original pipeline was this. Within the assay, amplification of reference gene primers was used to estimate how many nucleated cells each sample contained. To quantify the absolute abundance of each unique TCRbeta CDR3 rearrangement, sequence reads were collapsed and filtered. For each sample, productive Simpson clonality was calculated as the square root of Simpson's diversity index over productive rearrangements. The clones in this table, taken by TCRdb from immuneACCESS, are in-frame only. Not every clone is retained; where verified, under half of the shortfall comes from an unresolved V gene, and the cause of the rest is unknown. Clonal size and the V and J genes are those of that table, whereas D and trimming came from the DNA. This sample comprises some 57,000 clones, over 65% of them detected only once. Jointly, the top ten make up around a tenth of the sample.

The CDR3 measures 13 amino acids from cysteine to phenylalanine. The sequence is cut down to CDR3 DNA, 39 bases in frame from base 1. At the junction V is shortened by 4 bases and J by 4 bases; bases outside the gene matches: 0. About this clone: This receptor's antigen is unknown. No base quality information exists; no much larger clone differs at one position.

The receptor comes from a man older than 75 with COVID-19, enrolled during active disease. The sequence joins TRBV12-3 or TRBV12-4 to TRBJ2-2, and 7 junction bases match TRBD2. Sequencing was carried out using peripheral blood. The DNA is TGTGCCAGCAGTTGGGGGGGCACCGGGGAGCTGTTTTTT. Translation gives CASSWGGTGELFF.